This is a list of T cell receptor beta chains from one sample in a study of blood T cells in healthy people across ages. In TCRdb, the 5' RACE reads were re-called with MiXCR into one record per CDR3 protein. The sample carries over 1,500,000 distinct CDR3 sequences, around half recorded once. Sequencing was performed on blood. Source of these receptors: a woman in her thirties or forties in good health. CDR3s include the opening cysteine and the closing phenylalanine or tryptophan. A D gene is named only where the DNA matches it firmly. Clone size is shown for a subset of rows, as once, few, many or a class of expanded clone.

TRBJ2-3 | few | TRBD1 | TRBV5-1 | 14 | TGCGCCAGCAGCCTAACGACAGGGGTAGATACGCAGTATTTT | CASSLTTGVDTQYF
TRBJ2-7 | - | - | TRBV4-2 | 14 | TGTGCCAGCAGCCAAGATCTCCCTTACTTCGGGCAGTACTTC | CASSQDLPYFGQYF
TRBJ1-2 | - | TRBD1 | TRBV28 | 15 | TGTGCCAGCAGTCCCGAGGGACAGGGAAACTATGGCTACACCTTC | CASSPEGQGNYGYTF
TRBJ2-1 | - | TRBD2 | TRBV5-1 | 14 | TGCGCCAGCAGCCAGCTGCGGGGGGGGGACCACAGGTTCTTC | CASSQLRGGDHRFF
TRBJ2-1 | - | TRBD2 | TRBV9 | 15 | TGTGCCAGCAGCGTAGACCCGACTAGCGTTGATGAGCAGTTCTTC | CASSVDPTSVDEQFF
TRBJ2-1 | few | - | TRBV15 | 13 | TGTGCCACCAGCAGAAGGACAGACAATGAGCAGTTCTTC | CATSRRTDNEQFF
TRBJ2-1 | few | TRBD2 | TRBV15 | 16 | TGTGCCACCAGCAGGAAAACGGGGGGGCCGGACAATGAGCAGTTCTTC | CATSRKTGGPDNEQFF
TRBJ2-1 | - | TRBD2 | TRBV20-1 | 15 | TGCAGTGCTCGATTAGCGGGAGCGAATTACAATGAGCAGTTCTTC | CSARLAGANYNEQFF
TRBJ2-7 | few | - | TRBV2 | 14 | TGTGCCAGCAGTGAATCGGGGGCCGCCTACGAGCAGTACTTC | CASSESGAAYEQYF
TRBJ2-5 | - | - | TRBV6-5 | 13 | TGTGCCAGCAGTTACACTACCCAAGAGACCCAGTACTTC | CASSYTTQETQYF
TRBJ2-5 | - | TRBD2 | TRBV12-3/TRBV12-4 | 19 | TGTGCCAGCAGTATCGGACTAGCGGGGGGTTACGGTGTAGAAGAGACCCAGTACTTC | CASSIGLAGGYGVEETQYF
TRBJ2-1 | few | - | TRBV6-2/TRBV6-3 | 15 | TGTGCCAGCAGCATCGGGACAAAACTTTACAATGAGCAGTTCTTC | CASSIGTKLYNEQFF
TRBJ2-2 | - | - | TRBV21-1 | 14 | TGTGCCAGCAACCAACCGGGACACGGCGGGGAGCTGTTTTTT | CASNQPGHGGELFF
TRBJ2-1 | - | - | TRBV7-9 | 12 | TGTGCCAGCAGCTTAGTCTTAGCCGGTTCGTTCTTC | CASSLVLAGSFF
TRBJ1-2 | - | TRBD1 | TRBV9 | 16 | TGTGCCAGCAGCATAGCGCGACAGGGAAAGAACTATGGCTACACCTTC | CASSIARQGKNYGYTF
TRBJ1-1 | - | - | TRBV20-1 | 13 | TGCAGTGCTAGTTTCAGGGGAGGCACTGAAGCTTTCTTT | CSASFRGGTEAFF